These 2 T cell receptor beta chains came from one sample sequenced in a study of cytomegalovirus exposure and HLA in healthy donors. PCR used 60 Vbeta primers and 13 Jbeta primers. TCRdb's table, derived via immunoSEQ multiplex PCR, lists solely in-frame clones and lacks some. The sample holds roughly 45,000 clones, roughly 51% seen once. The specimen sequenced was PBMCs. The origin of the receptors is a man between 60 and 75 years old in good health and CMV-seronegative.

The V gene is TRBV30, the J gene TRBJ2-1, with TRBD1 identical over 10 bases. Germline-derived CDR1 and CDR2 are GTSNPN and SVGIG (reference sequence). This CDR3 is built from 16 residues. V dropped 6 bases and J dropped 4; count of bases not matched to a gene: 12. For the CDR3, the DNA is TGTGCCTGTAGTAACCCCGGGACAGGGGATTACAATGAGCAGTTCTTC. It yields the protein CACSNPGTGDYNEQFF.

V and J are TRBV19 and TRBJ1-2; perhaps TRBD1 as D (6 bases). CDR3 length: 13 residues. Deletions cut 10 bases from V and 2 bases from J, with 14 bases between. Per the germline V gene, CDR1 is LNHDA and CDR2 is SQIVND (reference sequence). For the CDR3, the DNA is TGTGCCACCTCAAGGGACAAGAACTATGGCTACACCTTC. Translated: CATSRDKNYGYTF.